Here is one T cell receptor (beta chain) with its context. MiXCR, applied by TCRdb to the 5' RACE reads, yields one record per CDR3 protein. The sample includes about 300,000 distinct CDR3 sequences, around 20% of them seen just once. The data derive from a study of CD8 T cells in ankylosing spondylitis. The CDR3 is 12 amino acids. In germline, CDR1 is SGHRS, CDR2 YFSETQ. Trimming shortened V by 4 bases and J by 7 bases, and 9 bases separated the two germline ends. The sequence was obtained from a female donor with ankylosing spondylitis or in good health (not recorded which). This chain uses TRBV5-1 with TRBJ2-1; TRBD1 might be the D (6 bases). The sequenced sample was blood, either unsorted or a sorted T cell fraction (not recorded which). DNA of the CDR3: TGCGCCAGCAGCCCCGGACAGAATGAGCAGTTCTTC. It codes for CASSPGQNEQFF.